Below are 7 T cell receptor beta chains sequenced from a single sample in a study of blood T cells in healthy people across ages. PCR was performed a second time for 7 to 11 cycles using a sample-barcoded 5' primer and a J-beta primer mix. TCRdb re-derived calls from the 5' RACE reads in MiXCR, one entry per CDR3 protein. This sample carries fewer than 800,000 distinct CDR3 sequences, 32% of them seen once, and the ten largest clones take 15%. Sequencing was carried out using blood. These receptor sequences come from a woman at least 80 years old in good health.

The chain couples TRBV10-3 to TRBJ2-3; 9 bases are a match to TRBD1. CDR1 is ENHRY and CDR2 is SYGVKD in the germline V gene. This CDR3 region has 15 residues. J lost 3 bases, V lost 10 bases, and 11 bases had no gene match. This chain's CDR3 is CATTGGQGNTDTQYF. The CDR3 DNA reads TGTGCCACCACAGGTGGACAGGGGAATACAGATACGCAGTATTTT.

This clonotype was counted ten times or more. The chain carries TRBV6-5 and TRBJ1-1, with D unresolved. The V gene's germline CDR1 is MNHEY and CDR2 SVGAGI. V was clipped by 0 bases and J by 11 bases, with 16 bases between them. This CDR3 spans 14 amino acids. The CDR3 is CASSYSGTGLWAFF. The CDR3 region has the DNA TGTGCCAGCAGTTACTCAGGCACTGGGTTATGGGCTTTCTTT.

This clonotype was recorded at least ten times. This sequence joins TRBV12-3 or TRBV12-4 and TRBJ1-5, with TRBD1 matching over 8 bases. The trim removed 5 bases at V and 2 bases at J, leaving 5 bases unmatched. The CDR3 loop spans 15 amino acids. In DNA form, the CDR3 reads TGTGCCAGCAGTCGGACAGGGTCGGGCAATCAGCCCCAGCATTTT. This translates into CASSRTGSGNQPQHF.

This clonotype was detected only a few times. V and J are TRBV11-2 and TRBJ2-7; TRBD1 aligns across 10 bases. The CDR3 is 15 residues long. Germline CDR1 and CDR2: SGHAT and FQNNGV. Trimming at V came to 6 bases and at J to 2 bases, leaving 7 bases not matched to a gene. CDR3 protein: CASSRTGTGAYEQYF. CDR3 nucleotides: TGTGCCAGCAGTCGAACCGGGACAGGGGCCTACGAGCAGTACTTC.

This clonotype was counted many times. In DNA form, the CDR3 reads TGTGCCAGCAGCTTGGAGGGGGGCAGATACAATGAGCAGTTCTTC. Protein: CASSLEGGRYNEQFF. The gene calls are TRBV5-5 and TRBJ2-1; D assignment may be TRBD1 or TRBD2 (6 bases each). Between the trimmed V and J ends, which lost 0 bases and 4 bases, there was a span of 11 bases. The CDR3 runs to 15 residues. Germline values: CDR1 SGHKS, CDR2 YYEKEE (reference sequence).

The sample holds many counts of this clonotype. The gene calls are TRBV18 and TRBJ1-1; D is undetermined. This CDR3 has 16 amino acids. CDR1 is KGHSH and CDR2 is LQKENI in the germline V gene. V lost 3 bases and J 5 bases, leaving 19 bases between the germline ends. CDR3 loop: CASSPTSRAARTEAFF. In DNA, the CDR3 is TGTGCCAGCTCACCTACCTCCCGGGCCGCCCGAACTGAAGCTTTCTTT.

This clonotype was seen at least ten times. The chain links TRBV5-1 to TRBJ1-1; D perhaps matches TRBD1 (5 bases). The V end was cut by 4 bases, the J end by 3 bases, with 19 bases between. The CDR3 spans 16 residues. The germline gives CDR1 SGHRS, CDR2 YFSETQ. CDR3 sequence reads: CASSLRPGELDTEAFF. CDR3 sequence (DNA): TGCGCCAGCAGCCTAAGGCCGGGGGAATTAGACACTGAAGCTTTCTTT.